Following are 30 T cell receptor beta chains from one sample sequenced in a study of blood T cell repertoires in COVID-19. The data were produced by immunoSEQ multiplex PCR, yet TCRdb's version contains in-frame clones alone and is incomplete. The sample lists 150,000 to 200,000 clones; 89% were seen once. Sequenced: PBMCs or T cells enriched from blood (not recorded which). These receptors originate from a woman aged 40 to 50 with acute COVID-19.

CDR3 DNA sequence: TGTGCCACCAGTGATGTGAGGACAGCTATCACAGATACGCAGTATTTT. This gives the protein CATSDVRTAITDTQYF. This sequence joins TRBV24-1 and TRBJ2-3; possible D gene TRBD1, 6 bases. CDR1 is KGHDR and CDR2 is SFDVKD in the germline V gene. CDR3 length equals 16 residues. V lost 3 bases and J 2 bases, leaving 14 bases between the germline ends.

This chain joins TRBV9 and TRBJ1-3; D remains unclear. Trimming removed 3 bases at V and 0 bases at J, with 7 bases between. The germline V gene has CDR1 SGDLS and CDR2 YYNGEE. The CDR3 totals 14 residues. CDR3 DNA sequence: TGTGCCAGCAGCGGTAGCCACTCTGGAAACACCATATATTTT. Translating gives CASSGSHSGNTIYF.

V gene TRBV6-4 combines with J gene TRBJ2-3; no firm D call. Trimming stripped 2 bases from V and 3 bases from J, with 6 bases between. This CDR3 has 13 residues. From germline, CDR1 is MRHNA and CDR2 SNTAGT. CDR3 in amino acids: CASSDPGTDTQYF. CDR3 sequence (DNA): TGTGCCAGCAGTGACCCCGGGACAGATACGCAGTATTTT.

The rearrangement links TRBV15 to TRBJ2-5; tentative D call: TRBD2 (5 bases). V dropped 1 base and J dropped 5 bases, with 11 bases sitting between them. In germline, CDR1 is LNHNV, CDR2 YYDKDF (reference sequence). The CDR3 has 14 residues. CDR3 coding DNA: TGTGCCACCAGCAGAGGAGGGCAAGAGGAGACCCAGTACTTC. Its protein product is CATSRGGQEETQYF.

This chain connects TRBV19 to TRBJ1-1, with 8 bases aligning to TRBD1. The germline gives CDR1 LNHDA, CDR2 SQIVND (reference sequence). CDR3 length: 14 residues. Trimming removed 10 bases from V and 4 bases from J; junction bases left unmatched: 11. Written as DNA, the CDR3 is TGTGCCATCCGGGACAGGCATGAAACCACTGAAGCTTTCTTT. Its translation: CAIRDRHETTEAFF.

The chain carries TRBV2 and TRBJ1-4; TRBD1 matches at 10 bases. Germline V lookup: CDR1 SNHLY, CDR2 FYNNEI. J gave up 4 bases and V 2 bases, and 1 base lay outside the gene matches. This CDR3 has 15 amino acids. In DNA form, the CDR3 reads TGTGCCAGCAGTGAACGGACAGGGGGTAATGAAAAACTGTTTTTT. It specifies CASSERTGGNEKLFF.

The V and J genes are TRBV10-2 and TRBJ1-2, with 8 bases matching TRBD1. V trimming: 7 bases; J trimming: 2 bases; junction bases outside the gene matches: 12. This CDR3 comprises 16 residues. Germline values: CDR1 WSHSY, CDR2 SAAADI. CDR3 sequence (DNA): TGCGCCAGCACCTCGCAGGGGGCTTCCCCCAACTATGGCTACACCTTC. Its translation is CASTSQGASPNYGYTF.

The chain carries TRBV7-2 and TRBJ2-7, with TRBD1 identical over 10 bases. The CDR3 loop spans 18 amino acids. V lost 2 bases, J lost 0 bases, and 10 bases stayed unmatched. Germline V gives CDR1 SGHTA, CDR2 FQGNSA. For the CDR3, the DNA is TGTGCCAGCAGCTTAATGAGACAGGGGGCCGTCTCCTCCTACGAGCAGTACTTC. It yields the protein CASSLMRQGAVSSYEQYF. Looking up the rest from reference TRBV7-2 and TRBJ2-7 gives the full variable domain: GAGVSQSPSNKVTEKGKDVELRCDPISGHTALYWYRQSLGQGLEFLIYFQGNSAPDKSGLPSDRFSAERTGGSVSTLTIQRTQQEDSAVYLCASSLMRQGAVSSYEQYFGPGTRLTVT.

The CDR3 sequence: CASSQEGLRASPLHF. For the CDR3, the DNA is TGTGCCAGCAGCCAAGAGGGCTTACGAGCCTCACCCCTCCACTTT. This rearrangement joins TRBV14 to TRBJ1-6; no reliable D call. In germline, CDR1 is SGHDN, CDR2 FVKESK. This CDR3 is 15 amino acids long. V lost 0 bases and J 10 bases, leaving 13 bases between the germline ends.

The chain employs TRBV6-6 and TRBJ1-5; TRBD1 might be the D (6 bases). The CDR3 totals 15 residues. With 5 bases removed from V and 7 bases from J, the gap between germline ends came to 18 bases. Germline V gene lookup returns CDR1 MNHNY and CDR2 SVGAGI (reference sequence). CDR3 amino acids: CASSENTGMGQPQHF. CDR3 bases: TGTGCCAGCAGTGAGAATACAGGGATGGGCCAGCCCCAGCATTTT.

The genes are TRBV5-8 and TRBJ2-2, with D unclear. CDR1 and CDR2 (germline): SGHTS, YDEGEE. The CDR3 covers 14 residues. Deletions cut 4 bases from V and 1 base from J, with 8 bases between. The CDR3 loop is CASSVTVNTGELFF. The CDR3 DNA is TGTGCCAGCAGCGTTACGGTGAACACCGGGGAGCTGTTTTTT. Using reference TRBV5-8 and TRBJ2-2 for the parts outside the CDR3, the full variable domain is EAGVTQSPTHLIKTRGQQATLRCSPISGHTSVYWYQQALGLGLQFLLWYDEGEERNRGNFPPRFSGRQFPNYSSELNVNALELEDSALYLCASSVTVNTGELFFGEGSRLTVL.

The chain recombines TRBV7-6 with TRBJ2-5; D not certain. The CDR3 has 15 amino acids. Per germline, CDR1 SGHVS and CDR2 FNYEAQ. The V and J ends lost 1 base and 1 base respectively, with 10 bases between them. CDR3 loop: CASSLVYSGQETQYF. DNA of the CDR3: TGTGCCAGCAGCTTAGTATACTCGGGCCAAGAGACCCAGTACTTC.

This chain joins TRBV21-1 and TRBJ2-1; the table's D call, TRBD1, was not checked against the DNA. TRBV21-1 is given as a pseudogene. The CDR3 is made up of 15 amino acids. The CDR3 spells CASSKDRSSYNEQFF. CDR3 nucleotide sequence: TGTGCCAGCAGCAAAGACAGGAGCTCCTACAATGAGCAGTTCTTC.

The chain has TRBV6-4 and TRBJ2-5, with TRBD2 matching 14 bases. The germline V gene has CDR1 MRHNA and CDR2 SNTAGT. The V and J ends lost 1 base and 10 bases, in that order; junction bases with no gene match: 11. This CDR3 region has 17 residues. CDR3 sequence: CASSDWGLAGEAVIQYF. The CDR3, as DNA: TGTGCCAGCAGTGACTGGGGACTAGCGGGAGAGGCGGTGATCCAGTACTTC.

The CDR3 region is CATEGGTNYGYTF. In DNA form, the CDR3 reads TGTGCCACCGAGGGGGGGACGAACTATGGCTACACCTTC. The chain recombines TRBV10-3 with TRBJ1-2, with D maybe TRBD1 (6 bases). V lost 10 bases and J 2 bases, leaving 14 bases between the germline ends. The length of the CDR3 is 13 residues. Germline-derived CDR1 and CDR2 are ENHRY and SYGVKD.

CDR3 in amino acids: CASTGEGYGYTF. The CDR3, as DNA: TGTGCCAGCACTGGAGAGGGCTATGGCTACACCTTC. This chain links TRBV28 with TRBJ1-2; no definite D call. Germline V gene data show CDR1 as MDHEN and CDR2 as SYDVKM. The CDR3 runs to 12 residues. Deletions cut 7 bases from V and 4 bases from J, with 10 bases between.

The V and J genes are TRBV10-1 and TRBJ1-6; D is ambiguous. The germline V gene encodes CDR1 WNHNN and CDR2 SYGVQD (reference sequence). V dropped 0 bases and J dropped 10 bases, with 7 bases sitting between them. This CDR3 has 13 amino acids. The CDR3 is CASSESRKSPLHF. The CDR3 bases are TGCGCCAGCAGTGAGTCCAGGAAATCACCCCTCCACTTT.

The chain has TRBV7-9 and TRBJ2-1; 8 bases map to TRBD2. V lost 5 bases, J lost 4 bases, and 16 bases stayed unmatched. The CDR3 has 18 residues. Germline V CDR1 and CDR2: SEHNR, FQNEAQ (reference sequence). DNA of the CDR3: TGTGCCAGCAGCCCCCCGGGGGCTAGCGGGTTGGGATACAATGAGCAGTTCTTC. It specifies CASSPPGASGLGYNEQFF. Full variable domain (rest looked up from reference TRBV7-9 and TRBJ2-1): DTGVSQNPRHKITKRGQNVTFRCDPISEHNRLYWYRQTLGQGPEFLTYFQNEAQLEKSRLLSDRFSAERPKGSFSTLEIQRTEQGDSAMYLCASSPPGASGLGYNEQFFGPGTRLTVL.

A remark on this clone: The junction departs from germline at one end; a sequencing error may be responsible. This chain joins TRBV7-3 and TRBJ2-1, with 8 positions matching TRBD2. This CDR3 spans 15 amino acids. Germline CDR1 reads SGHTA; CDR2 reads FQGTGA. DNA for the CDR3: TGCGCCAGCAGCCTACGCGGCGGGGGGTACAATGAGCAGTTCTTC. It specifies CASSLRGGGYNEQFF.

V and J are TRBV19 and TRBJ1-1; no clear D. Germline CDR1 reads LNHDA; CDR2 reads SQIVND (reference sequence). V lost 4 bases and J 1 base, leaving 7 bases between the germline ends. The CDR3 sequence is 13 residues long. The CDR3, as DNA: TGTGCCAGTAGTACCCCAGGGAACACTGAAGCTTTCTTT. It yields the protein CASSTPGNTEAFF.

This chain uses TRBV9 with TRBJ1-4, with D possibly being TRBD1 (6 bases). The CDR3 consists of 17 residues. The V end lost 4 bases, the J end lost 6 bases, and 22 bases lay between the germline ends. In germline, CDR1 is SGDLS, CDR2 YYNGEE. CDR3 in amino acids: CASSPQSPGHEDEKLFF. Here the CDR3 DNA reads TGTGCCAGCAGCCCCCAGAGCCCGGGACACGAGGATGAAAAACTGTTTTTT.

The chain employs TRBV7-7 and TRBJ2-5; 11 bases map to TRBD2. Germline V CDR1 and CDR2: SSHAT, FNYEAQ (reference sequence). Losses at the gene ends were 1 base for V and 2 bases for J; bases not matched to a gene: 6. The CDR3 sequence is 17 residues long. CDR3 DNA: TGTGCCAGCAGCTTAGTAGCGGGGGGGCCCCGGCAAGAGACCCAGTACTTC. Its translation is CASSLVAGGPRQETQYF. The whole variable domain, remainder taken from reference TRBV7-7 and TRBJ2-5, is GAGVSQSPRYKVTKRGQDVTLRCDPISSHATLYWYQQALGQGPEFLTYFNYEAQPDKSGLPSDRFSAERPEGSISTLTIQRTEQRDSAMYRCASSLVAGGPRQETQYFGPGTRLLVL.

The V and J genes are TRBV11-2 and TRBJ1-1; weak D call: TRBD1 (6 bases). Trimming pared 0 bases from V and 7 bases from J, leaving 15 bases between. From germline, CDR1 is SGHAT and CDR2 FQNNGV. This CDR3 spans 15 amino acids. CDR3 residues: CASSLDGGGVSEAFF. As DNA, the CDR3 is TGTGCCAGCAGCTTAGATGGGGGGGGCGTCAGTGAAGCTTTCTTT.

V and J are TRBV4-2 and TRBJ2-3; tentative D call: TRBD2 (5 bases). The CDR3 runs 17 residues. Germline CDR1 LGHNA, CDR2 YNFKEQ. V was pared by 4 bases and J by 0 bases, with 17 bases between. The CDR3 is CASSLSRLSSSTDTQYF. The CDR3 bases are TGTGCCAGCAGCCTCAGCCGACTATCCAGCAGCACAGATACGCAGTATTTT.

A remark on this clone: Other DNA sequences in this sample translate to the same CDR3. This sequence joins TRBV7-9 and TRBJ1-1; possibly TRBD1 for D (5 bases). The CDR3 extends over 10 amino acids. Trimming took 9 bases from V and 5 from J, leaving 7 bases between them. In germline, CDR1 is SEHNR, CDR2 FQNEAQ (reference sequence). Here the CDR3 reads CASGGTEAFF. DNA of the CDR3: TGTGCCAGTGGGGGGACTGAAGCTTTCTTT. Supplemented by reference TRBV7-9 and TRBJ1-1, the full variable domain reads DTGVSQNPRHKITKRGQNVTFRCDPISEHNRLYWYRQTLGQGPEFLTYFQNEAQLEKSRLLSDRFSAERPKGSFSTLEIQRTEQGDSAMYLCASGGTEAFFGQGTRLTVV.

The J gene is TRBJ2-7, the V gene TRBV5-1, with TRBD2 matching 7 bases. J was trimmed by 3 bases and V by 0 bases; bases with no gene match: 3. The length of the CDR3 is 14 residues. The germline V gene has CDR1 SGHRS and CDR2 YFSETQ. CDR3 amino acids: CASSLGGGDYEQYF. The CDR3 DNA reads as TGCGCCAGCAGCTTGGGTGGGGGGGACTACGAGCAGTACTTC.

V is TRBV7-2 and J is TRBJ2-2, with D perhaps matching TRBD2 (5 bases). This CDR3 has 14 residues. Germline CDR1 is SGHTA and CDR2 is FQGNSA. Trimming shortened V by 6 bases and J by 2 bases, and 10 bases separated the two germline ends. Written as DNA, the CDR3 is TGTGCCAGCAGTAGCGACACTAACACCGGGGAGCTGTTTTTT. This gives the protein CASSSDTNTGELFF.

The V call is TRBV4-1, the J call TRBJ2-1; TRBD1 is a possible D gene (6 bases). The V gene lost 4 bases and the J gene lost 0 bases, with 19 bases spanning the gap. This CDR3 has 18 amino acids. The germline CDR1 and CDR2 sequences are MGHRA and YSYEKL. The CDR3 spells CASSLPSTGLRSYNEQFF. The CDR3 bases are TGCGCCAGCAGCCTGCCCTCCACAGGGTTACGCTCCTACAATGAGCAGTTCTTC.

The chain is built from TRBV24-1 and TRBJ2-4; 8 bases are a match to TRBD1. This CDR3 has 18 amino acids. The J segment lost 1 base and the V segment lost 0 bases, leaving 7 bases of the junction unmatched. Germline lookup yields CDR1 KGHDR and CDR2 SFDVKD. DNA for the CDR3: TGTGCCACCAGTGATTTGCAACAGGGGGTGGGGGCCAAAAACATTCAGTACTTC. This codes for CATSDLQQGVGAKNIQYF.

This clone has more than one count but fewer than ten. The rearrangement uses TRBV24-1 and TRBJ2-7; 13 nucleotides line up with TRBD2. Germline CDR1 and CDR2: KGHDR and SFDVKD. V lost 4 bases, J lost 6 bases, and 8 bases stayed unmatched. The CDR3 spans 16 residues. Here the CDR3 DNA reads TGTGCCACCAGTGACCGGACTAGCGGGAGCTTCTGCGAGCAGTACTTC. It codes for CATSDRTSGSFCEQYF.